Below, one T cell receptor (beta chain) is given with its context. Its target antigen remains unknown. No per-base quality is available; no much larger clone lies one base away. The source of the sample is a study of CD8 T cells in Susac syndrome (dated by TCRdb to the late 2010s). Describing the broader study: Of the Susac syndrome patients who were sequenced, eight were in clinical remission while about six had clinically active disease. The study used repertoire sequencing to test whether antigen drove CD8+ T cell activation and differentiation in Susac syndrome. Clonality of the CD8+ T cell repertoire was compared between eleven to twelve healthy donors, about 14 Susac syndrome patients and around 16 multiple sclerosis patients. Susac syndrome patients were therapy-naive, on corticosteroids (some also receiving IVIg), or on IVIg alone at blood withdrawal. What the research found in general, with its limitations: Clonal expansion was seen in Susac syndrome CD8+ repertoires, peaking in CD8+ TEMRA cells and being greater in clinically active patients than in remitting ones. The study acknowledged that relatively few individuals were included in the TCR sequencing and HLA analysis. Looking at Susac-specific public clones, the researchers identified 15 to 20 in the total CD8+ repertoire and several in the CD8+ TEMRA repertoire.

From the cysteine up to the phenylalanine, the CDR3 has a length of 13 residues. Kept here is only the CDR3 DNA, which spans 39 bases and is read in frame from base 1. V gives up 6 bases and J gives up 5 bases, and the segment between their germline ends measures 11 bases. High-throughput TCR beta sequencing profiled peripheral blood CD8+ and CD4+ T cells from healthy donors, Susac syndrome patients and multiple sclerosis patients. The Susac syndrome patients fulfilled recently defined diagnostic criteria for either definite or probable disease. Bulk CD8+ and CD4+ T cells were purified by magnetic negative isolation, whereas CD8+ TEMRA cells were enriched by FACS. Blood was collected in EDTA tubes and processed within 24 hours, with PBMCs isolated through density gradient centrifugation. PBMCs intended for TCR sequencing were cryopreserved in liquid nitrogen and were subsequently thawed in a 37 degrees C water bath. The sorted or isolated CD4+, CD8+ and CD8+ TEMRA cells had a purity of 90% or higher.

RNA was extracted using the RNeasy kit, and roughly 0.5 to 1 ug of the RNA was reverse transcribed with random hexamers. The immunoSEQ multiplex PCR assay, which covers 54 Vbeta and 13 Jbeta segments, was used to amplify TCR beta CDR3 regions. To correct PCR amplification bias, a synthetic template baseline was used for both primer optimization and computational correction. The study's processing was this. Reads were annotated to V, D and J genes per IMGT and analyzed with immunoSEQ Analyzer, keeping only productive sequences. Clonality was computed as one minus Shannon entropy normalized by log2 of the number of productive unique sequences. For each patient and control, public and private clones were evaluated among the 100 most prevalent clones. Clones were defined as Susac-specific if absent from the healthy and MS cohorts, from around 1,000 published viral clones and from other ImmuneACCESS disease sequences. TCRdb redid the processing of the public reads, applying fastp at Q25 and MiXCR, and retained in-frame beta chains. One record per CDR3 amino acid sequence lists the most common genes and DNA. These V and J calls derive from TCRdb rather than the authors' analysis. Counted in this sample were around 130,000 distinct CDR3 sequences; around 94% of them appeared once. The ten largest account for about 0.27% of the sample.

The rearranged segments are TRBV12-3 or TRBV12-4 and TRBJ2-1, with TRBD1 as a weak D call on 6 bases. The sequence was collected from a human donor with Susac syndrome. Sequenced material: CD8+ T cells from PBMCs. In nucleotide form, the sequence is TGTGCCAGCAGACCCCGGGACAACAATGAGCAGTTCTTC. This yields the protein CASRPRDNNEQFF.